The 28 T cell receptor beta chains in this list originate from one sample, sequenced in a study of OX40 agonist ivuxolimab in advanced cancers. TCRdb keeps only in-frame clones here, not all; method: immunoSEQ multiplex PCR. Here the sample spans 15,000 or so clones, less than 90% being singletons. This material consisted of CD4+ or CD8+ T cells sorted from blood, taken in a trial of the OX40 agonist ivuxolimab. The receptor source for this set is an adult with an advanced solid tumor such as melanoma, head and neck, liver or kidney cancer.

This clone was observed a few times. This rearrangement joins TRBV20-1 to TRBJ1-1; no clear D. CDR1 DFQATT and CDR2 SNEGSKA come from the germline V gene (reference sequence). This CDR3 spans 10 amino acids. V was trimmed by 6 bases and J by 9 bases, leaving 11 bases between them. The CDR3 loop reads CSAGRGQAFF. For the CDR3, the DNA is TGCAGTGCCGGGCGTGGCCAAGCTTTCTTT.

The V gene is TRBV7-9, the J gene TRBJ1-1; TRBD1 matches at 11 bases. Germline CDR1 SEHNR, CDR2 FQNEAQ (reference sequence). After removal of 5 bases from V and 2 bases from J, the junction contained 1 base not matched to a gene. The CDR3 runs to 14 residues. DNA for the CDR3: TGTGCCAGCAGCGGGACAGGGGGAAACACTGAAGCTTTCTTT. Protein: CASSGTGGNTEAFF.

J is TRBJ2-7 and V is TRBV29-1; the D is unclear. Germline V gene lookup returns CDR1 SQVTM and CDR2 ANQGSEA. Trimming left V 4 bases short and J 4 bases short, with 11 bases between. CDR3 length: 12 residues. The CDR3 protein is CSVVQAQYEQYF. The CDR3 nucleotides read TGCAGCGTTGTCCAGGCGCAGTACGAGCAGTACTTC.

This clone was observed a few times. The chain's CDR3 is CASSELRQYDYNSPLHF. CDR3 DNA sequence: TGTGCCAGCAGTGAACTTAGACAGTACGACTATAATTCACCCCTCCACTTT. The chain links TRBV6-1 to TRBJ1-6; possibly TRBD1 for D (5 bases). From germline, CDR1 is MNHNS and CDR2 SASEGT. This CDR3 region has 17 residues. Trimming shortened V by 2 bases and J by 3 bases, and 14 bases separated the two germline ends.

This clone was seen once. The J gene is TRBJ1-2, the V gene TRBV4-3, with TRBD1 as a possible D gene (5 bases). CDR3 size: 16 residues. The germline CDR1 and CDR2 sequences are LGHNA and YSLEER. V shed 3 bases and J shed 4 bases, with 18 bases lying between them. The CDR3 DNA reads TGCGCCAGCAGCCAGGATCCGACCGGCAGGGTCTATGGCTACACCTTC. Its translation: CASSQDPTGRVYGYTF.

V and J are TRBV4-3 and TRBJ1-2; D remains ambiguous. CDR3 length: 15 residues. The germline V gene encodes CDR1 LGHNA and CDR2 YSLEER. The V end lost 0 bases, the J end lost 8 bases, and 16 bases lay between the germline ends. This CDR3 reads CASSQDRGPLFGYTF. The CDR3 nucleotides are TGCGCCAGCAGCCAAGATCGCGGGCCCCTCTTCGGCTACACCTTC.

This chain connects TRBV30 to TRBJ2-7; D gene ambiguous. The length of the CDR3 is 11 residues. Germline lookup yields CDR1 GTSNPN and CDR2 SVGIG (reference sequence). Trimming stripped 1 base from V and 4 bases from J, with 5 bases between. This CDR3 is CAWSGAYEQYF. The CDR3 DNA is TGTGCCTGGAGTGGTGCTTACGAGCAGTACTTC.

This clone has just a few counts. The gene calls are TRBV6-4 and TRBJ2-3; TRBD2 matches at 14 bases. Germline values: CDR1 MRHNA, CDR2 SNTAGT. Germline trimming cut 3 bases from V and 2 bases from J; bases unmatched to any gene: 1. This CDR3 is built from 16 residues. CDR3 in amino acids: CASSETSGGATDTQYF. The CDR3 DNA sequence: TGTGCCAGCAGTGAGACTAGCGGGGGGGCCACAGATACGCAGTATTTT.

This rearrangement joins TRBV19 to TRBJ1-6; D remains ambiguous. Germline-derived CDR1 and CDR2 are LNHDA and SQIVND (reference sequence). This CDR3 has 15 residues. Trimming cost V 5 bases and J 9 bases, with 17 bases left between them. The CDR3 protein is CASSLSEGGSSPLHF. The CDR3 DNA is TGTGCCAGTAGTCTCTCAGAAGGCGGGAGTTCACCCCTCCACTTT. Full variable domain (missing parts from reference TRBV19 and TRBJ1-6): DGGITQSPKYLFRKEGQNVTLSCEQNLNHDAMYWYRQDPGQGLRLIYYSQIVNDFQKGDIAEGYSVSREKKESFPLTVTSAQKNPTAFYLCASSLSEGGSSPLHFGNGTRLTVT.

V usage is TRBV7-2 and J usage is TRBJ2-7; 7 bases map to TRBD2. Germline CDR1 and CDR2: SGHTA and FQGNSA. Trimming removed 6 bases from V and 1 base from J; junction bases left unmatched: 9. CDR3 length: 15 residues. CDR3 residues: CASSSYSGASYEQYF. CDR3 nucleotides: TGTGCCAGCAGTTCCTACAGCGGGGCTTCCTACGAGCAGTACTTC.

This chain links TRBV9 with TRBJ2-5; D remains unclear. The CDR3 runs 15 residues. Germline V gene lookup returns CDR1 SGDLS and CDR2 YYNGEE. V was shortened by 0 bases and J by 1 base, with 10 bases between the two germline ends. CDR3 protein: CASSVVARLQETQYF. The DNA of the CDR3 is TGTGCCAGCAGCGTAGTCGCGCGCCTCCAAGAGACCCAGTACTTC.

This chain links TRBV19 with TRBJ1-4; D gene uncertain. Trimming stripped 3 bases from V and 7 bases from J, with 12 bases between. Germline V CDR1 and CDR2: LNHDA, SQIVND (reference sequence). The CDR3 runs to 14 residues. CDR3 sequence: CASSIIGLGEKLFF. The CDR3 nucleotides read TGTGCCAGTAGTATTATCGGGTTGGGTGAAAAACTGTTTTTT.

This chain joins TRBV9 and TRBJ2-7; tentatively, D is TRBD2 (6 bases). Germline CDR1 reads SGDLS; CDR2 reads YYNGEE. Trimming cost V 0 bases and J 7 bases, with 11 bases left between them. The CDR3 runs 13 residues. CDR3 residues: CASSVGDFSEQYF. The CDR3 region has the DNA TGTGCCAGCAGCGTAGGGGACTTCTCAGAGCAGTACTTC.

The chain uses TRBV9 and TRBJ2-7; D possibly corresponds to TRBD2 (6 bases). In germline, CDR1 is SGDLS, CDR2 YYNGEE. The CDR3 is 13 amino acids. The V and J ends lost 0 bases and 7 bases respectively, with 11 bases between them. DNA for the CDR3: TGTGCCAGCAGCGTAGCTGGAGGGTTTGAGCAGTACTTC. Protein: CASSVAGGFEQYF.

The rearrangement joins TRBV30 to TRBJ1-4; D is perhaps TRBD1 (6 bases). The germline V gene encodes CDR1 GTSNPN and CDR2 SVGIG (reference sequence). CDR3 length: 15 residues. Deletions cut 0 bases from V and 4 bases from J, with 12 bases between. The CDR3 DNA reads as TGTGCCTGGAGTGTGGGGGCCTCAGATAATGAAAAACTGTTTTTT. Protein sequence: CAWSVGASDNEKLFF.

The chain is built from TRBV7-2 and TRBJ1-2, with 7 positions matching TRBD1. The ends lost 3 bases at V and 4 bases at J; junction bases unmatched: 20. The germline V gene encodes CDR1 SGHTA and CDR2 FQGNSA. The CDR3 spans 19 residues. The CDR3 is CASSFGTDGIVRWVYGYTF. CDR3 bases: TGTGCCAGCAGCTTTGGGACAGATGGGATAGTGAGATGGGTCTATGGCTACACCTTC.

The CDR3 nucleotides are TGTGCCAGCAGCTTATACAGGGGGCTGAACGAGCAGTACTTC. Its translation: CASSLYRGLNEQYF. The J gene is TRBJ2-7, the V gene TRBV5-4; 9 bases match TRBD1. CDR1 and CDR2 from the germline V gene are SGHNT and YYREEE (reference sequence). The CDR3 has 14 residues. With V trimmed by 2 bases and J by 5 bases, 5 bases remained unmatched. Full variable domain (remainder filled in from reference TRBV5-4 and TRBJ2-7): ETGVTQSPTHLIKTRGQQVTLRCSSQSGHNTVSWYQQALGQGPQFIFQYYREEENGRGNFPPRFSGLQFPNYSSELNVNALELDDSALYLCASSLYRGLNEQYFGPGTRLTVT.

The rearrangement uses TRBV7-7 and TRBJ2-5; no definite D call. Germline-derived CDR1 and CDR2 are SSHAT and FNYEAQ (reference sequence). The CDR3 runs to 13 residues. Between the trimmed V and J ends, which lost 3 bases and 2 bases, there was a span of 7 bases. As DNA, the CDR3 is TGTGCCAGCAGCTTGGTTCAGCAAGAGACCCAGTACTTC. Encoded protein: CASSLVQQETQYF. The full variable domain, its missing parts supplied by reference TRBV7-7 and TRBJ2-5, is GAGVSQSPRYKVTKRGQDVTLRCDPISSHATLYWYQQALGQGPEFLTYFNYEAQPDKSGLPSDRFSAERPEGSISTLTIQRTEQRDSAMYRCASSLVQQETQYFGPGTRLLVL.

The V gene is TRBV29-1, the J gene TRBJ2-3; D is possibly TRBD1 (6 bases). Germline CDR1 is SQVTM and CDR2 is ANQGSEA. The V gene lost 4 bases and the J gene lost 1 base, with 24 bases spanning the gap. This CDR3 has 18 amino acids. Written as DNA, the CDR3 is TGCAGCGTTGCCAGGGGTATCCGGGTGAGGGTGGGCACAGATACGCAGTATTTT. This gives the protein CSVARGIRVRVGTDTQYF.

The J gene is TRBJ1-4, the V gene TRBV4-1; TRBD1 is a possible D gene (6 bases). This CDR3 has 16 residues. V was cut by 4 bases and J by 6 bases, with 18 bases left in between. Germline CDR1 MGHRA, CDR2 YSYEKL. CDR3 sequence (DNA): TGCGCCAGCAGCCCGATGGTCGGGGGCAGTGATGAAAAACTGTTTTTT. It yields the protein CASSPMVGGSDEKLFF.

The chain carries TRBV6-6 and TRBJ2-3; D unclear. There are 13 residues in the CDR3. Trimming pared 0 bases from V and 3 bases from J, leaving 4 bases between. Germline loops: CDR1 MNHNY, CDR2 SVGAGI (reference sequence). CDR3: CASSYSSTDTQYF. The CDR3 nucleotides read TGTGCCAGCAGTTACTCCAGTACAGATACGCAGTATTTT.

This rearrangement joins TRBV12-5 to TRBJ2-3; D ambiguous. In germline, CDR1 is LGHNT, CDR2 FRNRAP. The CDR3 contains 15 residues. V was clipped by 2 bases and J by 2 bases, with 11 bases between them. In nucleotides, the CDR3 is TGTGCTAGTGGTTTGTTCCTCAGATTCACAGATACGCAGTATTTT. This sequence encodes CASGLFLRFTDTQYF.

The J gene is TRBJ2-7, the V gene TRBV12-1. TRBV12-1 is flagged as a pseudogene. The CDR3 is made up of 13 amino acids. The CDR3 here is CASSFGPSYEQYF. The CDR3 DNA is TGTGCCAGCAGCTTTGGACCCTCCTACGAGCAGTACTTC.

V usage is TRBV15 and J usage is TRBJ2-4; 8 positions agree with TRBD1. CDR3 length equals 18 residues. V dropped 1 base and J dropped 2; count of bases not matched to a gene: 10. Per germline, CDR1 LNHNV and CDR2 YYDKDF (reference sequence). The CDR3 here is CATSRGGVWTGSKNIQYF. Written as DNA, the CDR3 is TGTGCCACCAGCAGAGGGGGGGTATGGACAGGGTCCAAAAACATTCAGTACTTC.

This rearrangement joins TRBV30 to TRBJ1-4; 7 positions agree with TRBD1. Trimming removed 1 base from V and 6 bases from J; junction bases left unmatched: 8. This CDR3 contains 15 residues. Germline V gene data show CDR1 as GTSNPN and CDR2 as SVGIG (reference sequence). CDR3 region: CAWSGSRGGDEKLFF. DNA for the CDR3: TGTGCCTGGAGTGGGTCGCGAGGGGGCGATGAAAAACTGTTTTTT.

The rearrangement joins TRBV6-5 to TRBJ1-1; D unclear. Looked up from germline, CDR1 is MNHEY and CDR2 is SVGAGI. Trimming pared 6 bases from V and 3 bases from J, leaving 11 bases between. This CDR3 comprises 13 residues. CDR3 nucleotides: TGTGCCAGCAGACCCCCCGGGCACACTGAAGCTTTCTTT. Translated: CASRPPGHTEAFF.

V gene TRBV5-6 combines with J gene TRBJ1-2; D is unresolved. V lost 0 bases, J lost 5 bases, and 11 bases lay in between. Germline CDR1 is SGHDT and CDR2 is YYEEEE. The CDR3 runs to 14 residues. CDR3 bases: TGTGCCAGCAGCTTGGCCCAACAGATTTATGGCTACACCTTC. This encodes CASSLAQQIYGYTF.

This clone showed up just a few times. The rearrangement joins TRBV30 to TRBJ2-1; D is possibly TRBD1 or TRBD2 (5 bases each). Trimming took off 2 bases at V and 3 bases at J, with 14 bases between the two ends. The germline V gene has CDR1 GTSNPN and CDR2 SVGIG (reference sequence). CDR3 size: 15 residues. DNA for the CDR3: TGTGCCTGGAGTCCCCCCGGGGCAGACTACAATGAGCAGTTCTTC. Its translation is CAWSPPGADYNEQFF.